This TCR beta chain was documented in a study of blood T cell repertoires in COVID-19. Study-wide background: Researchers got acute and convalescent COVID-19 samples from the United States, Italy and Spain. Sources were T cells, B-cell-depleted T cells, or PBMCs; the material itself was cDNA or gDNA.

With 3 bases removed from V and 7 bases from J, the gap between germline ends came to 13 bases. CDR3 length: 15 residues. Germline V CDR1 and CDR2: SEHNR, FQNEAQ (reference sequence). In the study's own analysis: Estimation of nucleated cell counts relied on the amplification of reference gene primers. Generated by immunoSEQ multiplex PCR, the TCRdb table keeps only in-frame clones and is missing some. V, J and clone size derive from that table, while D and trimming were established from the DNA sequence. The sample shows approximately 100,000 clones, just under 90% of them seen only once. The sequencing sample was made of peripheral blood. The chain has TRBV7-9 and TRBJ1-6, with a tentative D call TRBD1 (6 bases). This TCR was recovered from a human donor in a cohort sampled during active COVID-19. This chain's CDR3 is CASSFGQHPNSPLHF. In DNA, the CDR3 is TGTGCCAGCAGCTTCGGACAGCATCCCAATTCACCCCTCCACTTT. Supplemented by reference TRBV7-9 and TRBJ1-6, the full variable domain reads DTGVSQNPRHKITKRGQNVTFRCDPISEHNRLYWYRQTLGQGPEFLTYFQNEAQLEKSRLLSDRFSAERPKGSFSTLEIQRTEQGDSAMYLCASSFGQHPNSPLHFGNGTRLTVT.